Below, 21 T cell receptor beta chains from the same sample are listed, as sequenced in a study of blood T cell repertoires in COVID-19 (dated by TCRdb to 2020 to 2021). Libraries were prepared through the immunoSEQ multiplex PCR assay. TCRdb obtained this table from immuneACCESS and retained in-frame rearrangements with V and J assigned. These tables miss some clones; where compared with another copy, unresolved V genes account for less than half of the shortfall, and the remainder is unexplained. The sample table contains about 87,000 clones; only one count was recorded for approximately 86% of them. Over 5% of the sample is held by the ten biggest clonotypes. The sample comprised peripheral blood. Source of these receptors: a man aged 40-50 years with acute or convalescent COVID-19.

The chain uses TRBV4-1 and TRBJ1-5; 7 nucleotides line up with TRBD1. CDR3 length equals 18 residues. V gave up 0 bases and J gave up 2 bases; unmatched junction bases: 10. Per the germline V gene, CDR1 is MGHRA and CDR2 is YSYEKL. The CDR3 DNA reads TGCGCCAGCAGCCAAGATTGGAGGGGGCGGCGAGGCAATCAGCCCCAGCATTTT. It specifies CASSQDWRGRRGNQPQHF.

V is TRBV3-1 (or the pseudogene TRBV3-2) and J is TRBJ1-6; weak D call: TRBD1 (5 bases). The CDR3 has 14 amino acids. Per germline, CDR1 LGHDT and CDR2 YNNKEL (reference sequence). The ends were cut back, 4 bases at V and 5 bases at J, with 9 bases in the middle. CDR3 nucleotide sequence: TGTGCCAGCAGCCTCGACAGAAATAATTCACCCCTCCACTTT. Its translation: CASSLDRNNSPLHF.

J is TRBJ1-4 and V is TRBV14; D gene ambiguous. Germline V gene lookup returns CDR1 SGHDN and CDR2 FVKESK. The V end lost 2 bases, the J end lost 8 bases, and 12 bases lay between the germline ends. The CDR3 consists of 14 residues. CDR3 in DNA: TGTGCCAGCAGCCAAAGAGGGTTCGGGGAAAAACTGTTTTTT. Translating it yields CASSQRGFGEKLFF. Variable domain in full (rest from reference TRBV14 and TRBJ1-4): EAGVTQFPSHSVIEKGQTVTLRCDPISGHDNLYWYRRVMGKEIKFLLHFVKESKQDESGMPNNRFLAERTGGTYSTLKVQPAELEDSGVYFCASSQRGFGEKLFFGSGTQLSVL.

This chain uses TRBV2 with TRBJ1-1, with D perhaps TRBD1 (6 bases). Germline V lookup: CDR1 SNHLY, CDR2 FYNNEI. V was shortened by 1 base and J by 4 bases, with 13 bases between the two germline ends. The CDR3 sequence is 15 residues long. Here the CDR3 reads CASSEGVRGITEAFF. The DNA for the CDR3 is TGTGCCAGCAGTGAAGGGGTGAGGGGGATCACTGAAGCTTTCTTT.

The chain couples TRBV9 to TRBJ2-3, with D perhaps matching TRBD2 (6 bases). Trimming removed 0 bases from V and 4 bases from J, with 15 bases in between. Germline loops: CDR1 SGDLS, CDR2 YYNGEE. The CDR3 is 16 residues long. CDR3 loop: CASSVAEGGFPDTQYF. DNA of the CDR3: TGTGCCAGCAGCGTAGCTGAGGGAGGCTTTCCAGATACGCAGTATTTT.

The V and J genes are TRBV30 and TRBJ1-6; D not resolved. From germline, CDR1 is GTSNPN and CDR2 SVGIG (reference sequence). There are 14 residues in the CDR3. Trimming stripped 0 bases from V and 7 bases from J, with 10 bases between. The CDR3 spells CAWSVYGANSPLHF. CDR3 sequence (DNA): TGTGCCTGGAGTGTATACGGTGCGAATTCACCCCTCCACTTT.

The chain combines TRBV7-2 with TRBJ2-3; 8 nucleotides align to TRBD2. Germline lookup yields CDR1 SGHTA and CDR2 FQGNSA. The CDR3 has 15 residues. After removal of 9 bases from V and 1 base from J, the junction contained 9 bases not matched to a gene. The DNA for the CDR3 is TGTGCCAGGACCAAAGCGGGAGTCGGCACAGATACGCAGTATTTT. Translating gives CARTKAGVGTDTQYF.

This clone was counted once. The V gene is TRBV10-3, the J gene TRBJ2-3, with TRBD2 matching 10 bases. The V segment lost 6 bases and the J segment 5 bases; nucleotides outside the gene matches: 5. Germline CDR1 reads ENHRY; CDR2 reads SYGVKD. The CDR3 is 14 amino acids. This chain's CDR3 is CAIRSGGEGDTQYF. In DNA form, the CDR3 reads TGTGCCATCAGGAGCGGGGGGGAGGGAGATACGCAGTATTTT.

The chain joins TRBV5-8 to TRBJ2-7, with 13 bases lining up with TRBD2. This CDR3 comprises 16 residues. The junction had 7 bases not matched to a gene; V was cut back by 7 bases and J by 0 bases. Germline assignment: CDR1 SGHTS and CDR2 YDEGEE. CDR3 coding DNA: TGTGCCAGCCCCGGGACTAGCGGGGAGAGCTCCTACGAGCAGTACTTC. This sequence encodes CASPGTSGESSYEQYF. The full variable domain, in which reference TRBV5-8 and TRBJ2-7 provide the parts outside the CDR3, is EAGVTQSPTHLIKTRGQQATLRCSPISGHTSVYWYQQALGLGLQFLLWYDEGEERNRGNFPPRFSGRQFPNYSSELNVNALELEDSALYLCASPGTSGESSYEQYFGPGTRLTVT.

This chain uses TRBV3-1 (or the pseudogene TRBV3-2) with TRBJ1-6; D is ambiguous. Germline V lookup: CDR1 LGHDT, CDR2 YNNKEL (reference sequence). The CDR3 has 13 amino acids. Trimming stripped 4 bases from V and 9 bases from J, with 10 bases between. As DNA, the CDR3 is TGTGCCAGCAGCCCCGCCCCAGGTTCACCCCTCCACTTT. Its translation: CASSPAPGSPLHF.

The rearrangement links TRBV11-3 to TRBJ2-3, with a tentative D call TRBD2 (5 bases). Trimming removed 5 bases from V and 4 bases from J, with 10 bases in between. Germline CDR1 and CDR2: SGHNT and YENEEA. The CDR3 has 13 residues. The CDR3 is CASSGSSADTQYF. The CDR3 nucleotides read TGTGCCAGCAGCGGGAGTTCGGCAGATACGCAGTATTTT.

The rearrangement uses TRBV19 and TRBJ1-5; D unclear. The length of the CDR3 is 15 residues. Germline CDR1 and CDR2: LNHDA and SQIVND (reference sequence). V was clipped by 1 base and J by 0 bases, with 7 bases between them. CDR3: CASSIVTSSNQPQHF. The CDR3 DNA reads TGTGCCAGTAGTATAGTCACTAGTAGCAATCAGCCCCAGCATTTT.

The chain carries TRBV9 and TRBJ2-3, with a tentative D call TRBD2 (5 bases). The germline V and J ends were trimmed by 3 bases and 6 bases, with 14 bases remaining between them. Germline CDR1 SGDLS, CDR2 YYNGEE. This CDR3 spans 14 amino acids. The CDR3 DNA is TGTGCCAGCAGCGAAAACGGGATCACCGATACGCAGTATTTT. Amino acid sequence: CASSENGITDTQYF.

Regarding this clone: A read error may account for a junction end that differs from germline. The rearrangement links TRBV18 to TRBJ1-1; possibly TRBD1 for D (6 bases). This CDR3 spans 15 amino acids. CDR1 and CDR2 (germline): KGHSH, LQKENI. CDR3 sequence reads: CASSPPTGLNAEAFF. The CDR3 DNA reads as TGTGCCAGCTCACCCCCTACAGGGTTGAACGCTGAAGCTTTCTTT.

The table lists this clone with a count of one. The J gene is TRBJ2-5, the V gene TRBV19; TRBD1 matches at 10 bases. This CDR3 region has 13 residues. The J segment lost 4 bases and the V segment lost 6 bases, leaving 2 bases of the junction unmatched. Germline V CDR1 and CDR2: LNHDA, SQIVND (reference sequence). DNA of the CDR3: TGTGCCAGTAGCCGGGACAGGGGAGAGACCCAGTACTTC. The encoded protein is CASSRDRGETQYF.

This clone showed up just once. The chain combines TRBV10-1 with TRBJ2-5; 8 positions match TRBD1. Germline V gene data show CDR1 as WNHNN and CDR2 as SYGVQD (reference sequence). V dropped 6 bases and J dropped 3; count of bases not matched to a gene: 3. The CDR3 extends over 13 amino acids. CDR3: CASSLQGEETQYF. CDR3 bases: TGCGCCAGCAGCCTACAGGGGGAAGAGACCCAGTACTTC.

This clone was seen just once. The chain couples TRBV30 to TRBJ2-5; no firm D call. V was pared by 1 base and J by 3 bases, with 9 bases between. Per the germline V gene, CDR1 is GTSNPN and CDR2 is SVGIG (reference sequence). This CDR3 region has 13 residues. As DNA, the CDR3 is TGTGCCTGGAGTGGAGGCGGAGAAGAGACCCAGTACTTC. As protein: CAWSGGGEETQYF.

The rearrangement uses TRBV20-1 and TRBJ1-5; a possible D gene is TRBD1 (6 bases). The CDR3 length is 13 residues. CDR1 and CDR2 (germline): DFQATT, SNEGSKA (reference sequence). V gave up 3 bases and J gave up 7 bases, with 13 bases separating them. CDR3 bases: TGCAGTGCTAGTCCAGGGGTAAGGCAGCCCCAGCATTTT. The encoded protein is CSASPGVRQPQHF.

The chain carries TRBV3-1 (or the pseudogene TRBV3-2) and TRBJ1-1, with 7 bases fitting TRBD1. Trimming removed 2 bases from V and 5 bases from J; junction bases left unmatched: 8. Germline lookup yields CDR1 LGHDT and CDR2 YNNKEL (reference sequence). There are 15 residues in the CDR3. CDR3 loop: CASSQSEGAGTEAFF. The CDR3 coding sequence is TGTGCCAGCAGCCAATCTGAGGGGGCGGGAACTGAAGCTTTCTTT.

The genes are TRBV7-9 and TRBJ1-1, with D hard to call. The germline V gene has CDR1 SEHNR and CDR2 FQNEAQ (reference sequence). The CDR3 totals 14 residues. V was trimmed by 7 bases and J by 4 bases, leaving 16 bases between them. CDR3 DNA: TGTGCCAGCACCGAGCTCGGGGTTATCACTGAAGCTTTCTTT. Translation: CASTELGVITEAFF.

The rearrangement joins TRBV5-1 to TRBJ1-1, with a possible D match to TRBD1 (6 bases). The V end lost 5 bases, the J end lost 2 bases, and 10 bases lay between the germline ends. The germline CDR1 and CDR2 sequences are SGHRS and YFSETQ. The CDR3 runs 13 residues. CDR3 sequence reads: CASRWDTNTEAFF. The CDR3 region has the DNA TGCGCCAGCAGGTGGGACACCAACACTGAAGCTTTCTTT.